These T cell receptor beta chains were read from a single sample in a study of CD8+CD57+ T cells in acquired aplastic anemia. TCRdb called the reads again in MiXCR, with one record for every CDR3 protein. The table lists about 400,000 distinct CDR3 sequences, 65% to 75% of them singletons. The material sequenced was sorted CD4+, CD8+, or CD8+CD57+ T cells (not recorded which) from PBMCs. The receptors derive from a human donor in good health, serving as a control. Both conserved end residues are part of each CDR3. The order of the fields is D gene, clone size, CDR3 length, V gene, J gene, CDR3 protein, CDR3 DNA. The D gene is left open where the match is weak. Only some rows state a clone size, as once, few, many or a class for expanded clones.

.	.	14	TRBV20-1	TRBJ1-5	CSATLSEPKQPQHF	TGCAGTGCTACGCTTTCCGAACCGAAGCAGCCCCAGCATTTT
TRBD2	.	14	TRBV7-4	TRBJ2-1	CASYPAGGYNAQFF	TGTGCCAGCTACCCAGCGGGGGGTTACAATGCGCAGTTCTTC
.	.	13	TRBV7-2	TRBJ1-5	CASSVAIGESQHF	TGTGCCAGCAGCGTAGCGATCGGGGAATCCCAGCATTTT
.	.	14	TRBV19	TRBJ1-6	CASSPTSRGEPLHF	TGTGCCAGTAGTCCGACCTCTAGGGGGGAGCCCCTCCACTTT
.	.	14	TRBV7-2	TRBJ2-5	CASSLGGDEATQYF	TGCGCCAGCAGCTTAGGGGGAGACGAGGCGACCCAGTACTTC
.	many	13	TRBV7-2	TRBJ2-5	CASSFRGWETQYF	TGTGCCAGCAGCTTTAGGGGGTGGGAGACCCAGTACTTC
.	few	15	TRBV19	TRBJ1-2	CASSPPDRSYYGYTF	TGTGCCAGTAGCCCACCGGACAGAAGTTACTATGGCTACACCTTC
TRBD1	once	15	TRBV10-2	TRBJ1-5	CASSPWTGGNQPQHF	TGCGCCAGCAGCCCATGGACAGGGGGGAATCAGCCCCAGCATTTT
.	many	15	TRBV6-6	TRBJ1-5	CASSYSTGGNQPQHF	TGTGCCAGCAGTTACTCTACAGGTGGCAATCAGCCCCAGCATTTT
TRBD1	.	11	TRBV20-1	TRBJ1-4	CSAPGTAYELF	TGCAGTGCTCCCGGGACAGCATACGAGCTTTTT
TRBD2	.	18	TRBV27	TRBJ2-3	CASSYRVGTSGGTDTQYF	TGTGCCAGCAGTTACAGGGTAGGGACTAGCGGGGGGACAGATACGCAGTATTTT
.	.	12	TRBV20-1	TRBJ2-3	CSARAGRDTQYF	TGCAGTGCCCGAGCAGGGAGGGATACGCAGTATTTT
TRBD2	.	16	TRBV7-9	TRBJ2-3	CASSSVLAGGGNTQYF	TGTGCCAGCAGCTCGGTCCTAGCGGGGGGGGGCAATACGCAGTATTTT
.	.	14	TRBV24-1	TRBJ2-3	CATSDPGTSDTQYF	TGTGCCACCAGTGATCCAGGGACTTCAGATACGCAGTATTTT
TRBD1	many	14	TRBV18	TRBJ2-6	CASSDRAGANVLTF	TGTGCCAGCTCGGACAGGGCAGGGGCCAACGTCCTGACTTTC
TRBD1	.	15	TRBV11-3	TRBJ2-2	CASSLAGGASGELFF	TGTGCCAGCAGCTTAGCAGGGGGCGCGTCCGGGGAGCTGTTTTTT
.	.	15	TRBV9	TRBJ2-6	CASSVVGGDAQYLAF	TGTGCCAGCAGCGTAGTTGGGGGCGACGCGCAGTACTTGGCTTTC
TRBD2	.	15	TRBV7-9	TRBJ2-5	CDSSLRGGQEETQYF	TGTGACAGCAGCTTGCGCGGGGGGCAGGAAGAGACCCAGTACTTC
TRBD1	.	14	TRBV7-2	TRBJ1-1	CASSSQGIGTEAFF	TGTGCCAGCAGTTCACAGGGGATCGGGACTGAAGCTTTCTTT
.	few	20	TRBV5-6	TRBJ2-6	CASSLVSPGGYTFGANVLTF	.
.	.	11	TRBV2	TRBJ1-6	CASGLDTPADF	TGTGCCAGCGGCCTCGATACACCGGCAGACTTT
.	.	14	TRBV15	TRBJ1-1	CASSLAGVITEAFF	TGTGCCAGCAGCTTAGCGGGGGTAATCACTGAAGCTTTCTTT
TRBD1	few	13	TRBV7-9	TRBJ2-7	CASSTGQNYKQYF	TGTGCCAGCAGCACGGGACAGAACTACAAGCAGTACTTC
.	.	15	TRBV2	TRBJ1-1	CASSRQGGVNTEAFF	TGTGCCAGCAGTCGGCAGGGCGGGGTGAACACTGAAGCTTTCTTT
.	.	17	TRBV7-2	TRBJ2-6	CASSYKVGGQETYVLTF	TGTGCCAGCAGCTACAAGGTTGGGGGGCAAGAGACCTACGTCCTGACTTTC
TRBD1	.	15	TRBV7-2	TRBJ1-2	CASSRTGTGVYEQTF	TGTGCCAGCAGCCGAACCGGGACAGGGGTATACGAGCAGACCTTC
TRBD2	many	17	TRBV6-1	TRBJ2-3	CALTSSFPSGSTDTQYF	TGTGCCCTAACCTCCAGCTTCCCTAGCGGATCCACAGATACGCAGTATTTT
.	.	14	TRBV7-7	TRBJ2-7	CASSSSLFGSETRF	TGTGCTAGCAGCTCTTCCCTCTTCGGTTCGGAGACCAGGTTC
TRBD1	.	14	TRBV7-2	TRBJ2-5	CASSLTGGQPTHFF	TGTGCCAGCAGCTTAACAGGGGGTCAGCCGACCCATTTTTTC